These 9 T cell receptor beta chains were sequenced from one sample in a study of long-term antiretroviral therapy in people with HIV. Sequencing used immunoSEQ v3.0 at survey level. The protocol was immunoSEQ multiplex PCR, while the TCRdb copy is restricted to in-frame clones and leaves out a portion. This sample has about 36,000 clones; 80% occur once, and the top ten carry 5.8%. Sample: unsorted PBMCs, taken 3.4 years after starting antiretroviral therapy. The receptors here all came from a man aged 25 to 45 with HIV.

CDR3 protein: CASSPPVRLGVWEQYF. The CDR3 coding sequence is TGTGCCAGTAGTCCCCCCGTACGGCTGGGGGTCTGGGAGCAGTACTTC. This chain joins TRBV19 and TRBJ2-7; D tentatively fits TRBD1 or TRBD2 (5 bases each). CDR1 and CDR2 (germline): LNHDA, SQIVND (reference sequence). The CDR3 extends over 16 amino acids. V was pared by 5 bases and J by 7 bases, with 24 bases between.

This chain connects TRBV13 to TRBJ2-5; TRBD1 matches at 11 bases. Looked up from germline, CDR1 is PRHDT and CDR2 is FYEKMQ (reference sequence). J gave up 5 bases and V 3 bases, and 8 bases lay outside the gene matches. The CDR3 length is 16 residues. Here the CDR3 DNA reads TGTGCCAGCAGCTTCCTGGGACAGGGGGAACGGGAGACCCAGTACTTC. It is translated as CASSFLGQGERETQYF.

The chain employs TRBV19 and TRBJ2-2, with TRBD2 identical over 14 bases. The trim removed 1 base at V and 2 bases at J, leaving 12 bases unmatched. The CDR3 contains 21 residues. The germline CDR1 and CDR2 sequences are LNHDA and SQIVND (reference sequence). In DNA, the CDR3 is TGTGCCAGTAGTATAGTCCGACCGGGGACTAGCGGGAGTTATAACACCGGGGAGCTGTTTTTT. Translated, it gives CASSIVRPGTSGSYNTGELFF.

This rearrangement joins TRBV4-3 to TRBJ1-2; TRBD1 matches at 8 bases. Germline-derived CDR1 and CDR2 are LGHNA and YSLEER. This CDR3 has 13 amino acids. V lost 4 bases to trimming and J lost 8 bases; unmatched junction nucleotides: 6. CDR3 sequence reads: CASSPGQGAGYTF. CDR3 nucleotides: TGCGCCAGCAGCCCCGGACAGGGAGCAGGCTACACCTTC.

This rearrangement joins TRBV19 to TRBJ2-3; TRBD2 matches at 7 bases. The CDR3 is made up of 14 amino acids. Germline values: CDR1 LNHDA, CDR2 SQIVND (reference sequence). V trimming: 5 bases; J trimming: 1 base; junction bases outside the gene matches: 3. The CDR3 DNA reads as TGTGCCAGTAGTTTTCGGGGGGGCACAGATACGCAGTATTTT. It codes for CASSFRGGTDTQYF.

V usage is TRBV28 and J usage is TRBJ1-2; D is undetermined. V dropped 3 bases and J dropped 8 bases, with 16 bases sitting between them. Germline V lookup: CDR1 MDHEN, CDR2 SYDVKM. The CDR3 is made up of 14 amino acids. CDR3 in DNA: TGTGCCAGCAGTTTGGGAGTATTCTATGGCGGCTACACCTTC. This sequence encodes CASSLGVFYGGYTF.

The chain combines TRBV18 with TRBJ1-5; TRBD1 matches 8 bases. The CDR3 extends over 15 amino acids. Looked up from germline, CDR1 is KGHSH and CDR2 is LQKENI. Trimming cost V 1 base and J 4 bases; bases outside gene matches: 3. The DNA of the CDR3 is TGTGCCAGCTCACCACTTGGGACAGGTAATCAGCCCCAGCATTTT. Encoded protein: CASSPLGTGNQPQHF.

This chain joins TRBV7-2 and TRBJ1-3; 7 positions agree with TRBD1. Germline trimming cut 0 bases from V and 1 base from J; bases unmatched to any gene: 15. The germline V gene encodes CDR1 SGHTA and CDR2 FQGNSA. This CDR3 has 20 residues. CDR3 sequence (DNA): TGTGCCAGCAGCTTAGCCCTTTCCAGGGGGTCCTTTCAATCTGGAAACACCATATATTTT. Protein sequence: CASSLALSRGSFQSGNTIYF. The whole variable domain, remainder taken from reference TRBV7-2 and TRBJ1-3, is GAGVSQSPSNKVTEKGKDVELRCDPISGHTALYWYRQSLGQGLEFLIYFQGNSAPDKSGLPSDRFSAERTGGSVSTLTIQRTQQEDSAVYLCASSLALSRGSFQSGNTIYFGEGSWLTVV.

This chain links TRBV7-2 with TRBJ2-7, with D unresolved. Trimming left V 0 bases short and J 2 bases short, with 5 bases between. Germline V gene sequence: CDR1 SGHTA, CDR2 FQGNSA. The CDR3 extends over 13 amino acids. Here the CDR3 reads CASSLAGTYEQYF. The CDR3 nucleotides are TGTGCCAGCAGCTTAGCAGGGACCTACGAGCAGTACTTC.